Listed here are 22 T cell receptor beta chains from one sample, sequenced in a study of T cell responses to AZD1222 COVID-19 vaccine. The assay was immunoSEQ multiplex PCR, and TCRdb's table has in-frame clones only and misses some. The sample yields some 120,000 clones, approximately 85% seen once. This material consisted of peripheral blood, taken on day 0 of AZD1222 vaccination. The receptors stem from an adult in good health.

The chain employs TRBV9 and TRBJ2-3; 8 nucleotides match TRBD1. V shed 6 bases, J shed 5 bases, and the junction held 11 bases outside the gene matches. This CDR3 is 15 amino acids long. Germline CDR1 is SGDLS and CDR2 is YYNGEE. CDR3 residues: CASTLRSGGEDTQYF. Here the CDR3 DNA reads TGTGCCAGCACCCTCCGTTCAGGGGGCGAAGATACGCAGTATTTT.

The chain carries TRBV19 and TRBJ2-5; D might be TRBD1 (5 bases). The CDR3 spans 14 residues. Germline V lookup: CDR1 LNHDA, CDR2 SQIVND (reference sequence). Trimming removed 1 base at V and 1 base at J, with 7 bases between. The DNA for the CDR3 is TGTGCCAGTAGTATAGGGACAATCCAAGAGACCCAGTACTTC. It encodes CASSIGTIQETQYF. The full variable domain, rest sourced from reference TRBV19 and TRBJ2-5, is DGGITQSPKYLFRKEGQNVTLSCEQNLNHDAMYWYRQDPGQGLRLIYYSQIVNDFQKGDIAEGYSVSREKKESFPLTVTSAQKNPTAFYLCASSIGTIQETQYFGPGTRLLVL.

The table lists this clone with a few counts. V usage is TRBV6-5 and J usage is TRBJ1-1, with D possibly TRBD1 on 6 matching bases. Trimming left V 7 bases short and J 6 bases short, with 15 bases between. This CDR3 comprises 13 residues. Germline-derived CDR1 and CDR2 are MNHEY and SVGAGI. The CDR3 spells CASTNPGVPEAFF. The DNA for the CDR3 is TGTGCCAGCACGAACCCAGGGGTTCCTGAAGCTTTCTTT.

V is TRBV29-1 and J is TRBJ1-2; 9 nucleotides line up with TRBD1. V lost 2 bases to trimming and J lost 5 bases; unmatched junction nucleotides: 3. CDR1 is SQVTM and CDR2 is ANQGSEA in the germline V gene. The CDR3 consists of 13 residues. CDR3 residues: CSVESGTGYGYTF. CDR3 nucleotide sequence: TGCAGCGTTGAATCCGGGACAGGGTATGGCTACACCTTC.

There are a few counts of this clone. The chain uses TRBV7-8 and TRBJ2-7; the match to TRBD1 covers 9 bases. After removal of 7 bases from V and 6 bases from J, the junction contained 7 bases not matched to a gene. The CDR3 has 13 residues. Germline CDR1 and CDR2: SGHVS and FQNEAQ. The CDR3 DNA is TGTGCCAGCAACCGGGACAGGGTCTCCGAGCAGTACTTC. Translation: CASNRDRVSEQYF.

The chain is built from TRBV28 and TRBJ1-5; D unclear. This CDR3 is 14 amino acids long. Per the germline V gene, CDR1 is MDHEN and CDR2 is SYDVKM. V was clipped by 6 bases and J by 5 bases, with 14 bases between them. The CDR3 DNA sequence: TGTGCCAGCAGCCTCGGGAGGGAAGATCAGCCCCAGCATTTT. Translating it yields CASSLGREDQPQHF.

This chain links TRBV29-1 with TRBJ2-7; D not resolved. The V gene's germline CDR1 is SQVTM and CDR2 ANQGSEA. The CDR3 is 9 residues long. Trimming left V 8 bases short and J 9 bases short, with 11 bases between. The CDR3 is CSPPVGQYF. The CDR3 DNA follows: TGCAGCCCTCCAGTCGGGCAGTACTTC.

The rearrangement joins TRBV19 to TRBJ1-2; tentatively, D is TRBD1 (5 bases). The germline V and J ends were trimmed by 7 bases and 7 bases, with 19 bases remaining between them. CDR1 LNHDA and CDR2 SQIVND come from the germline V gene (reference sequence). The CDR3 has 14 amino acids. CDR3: CASNRQTSSAGYTF. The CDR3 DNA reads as TGTGCCAGTAACCGACAGACCTCCTCCGCTGGCTACACCTTC. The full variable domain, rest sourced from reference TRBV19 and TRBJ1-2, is DGGITQSPKYLFRKEGQNVTLSCEQNLNHDAMYWYRQDPGQGLRLIYYSQIVNDFQKGDIAEGYSVSREKKESFPLTVTSAQKNPTAFYLCASNRQTSSAGYTFGSGTRLTVV.

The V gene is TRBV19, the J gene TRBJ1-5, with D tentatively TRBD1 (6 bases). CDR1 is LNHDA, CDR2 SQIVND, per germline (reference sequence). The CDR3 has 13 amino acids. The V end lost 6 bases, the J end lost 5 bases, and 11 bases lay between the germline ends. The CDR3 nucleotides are TGTGCCAGTAGCAGGGACACCGATCAGCCCCAGCATTTT. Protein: CASSRDTDQPQHF.

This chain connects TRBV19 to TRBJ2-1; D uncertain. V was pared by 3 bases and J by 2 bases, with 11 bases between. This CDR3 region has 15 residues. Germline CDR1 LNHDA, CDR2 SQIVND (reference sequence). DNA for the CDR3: TGTGCCAGTAGTATCTTCACGGGCCCCTACAATGAGCAGTTCTTC. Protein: CASSIFTGPYNEQFF.

CDR3 amino acids: CASSSAGGANYGYTF. For the CDR3, the DNA is TGTGCCAGCAGCTCGGCAGGGGGTGCAAACTATGGCTACACCTTC. V is TRBV5-4 and J is TRBJ1-2; 7 bases are shared with TRBD1. The CDR3 runs to 15 residues. Germline lookup yields CDR1 SGHNT and CDR2 YYREEE (reference sequence). J was trimmed by 2 bases and V by 3 bases; bases with no gene match: 7. The variable domain in full, with the rest retrieved from reference TRBV5-4 and TRBJ1-2, is ETGVTQSPTHLIKTRGQQVTLRCSSQSGHNTVSWYQQALGQGPQFIFQYYREEENGRGNFPPRFSGLQFPNYSSELNVNALELDDSALYLCASSSAGGANYGYTFGSGTRLTVV.

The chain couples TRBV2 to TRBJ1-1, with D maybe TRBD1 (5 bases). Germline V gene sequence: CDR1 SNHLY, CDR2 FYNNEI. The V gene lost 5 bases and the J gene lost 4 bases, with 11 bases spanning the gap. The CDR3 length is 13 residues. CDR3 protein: CASSWDGVTEAFF. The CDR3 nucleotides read TGTGCCAGCAGTTGGGACGGGGTCACTGAAGCTTTCTTT.

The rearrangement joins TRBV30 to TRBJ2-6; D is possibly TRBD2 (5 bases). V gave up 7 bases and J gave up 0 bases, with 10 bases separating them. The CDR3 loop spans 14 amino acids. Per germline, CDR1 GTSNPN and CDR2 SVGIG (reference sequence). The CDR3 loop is CALDGVSGANVLTF. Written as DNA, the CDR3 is TGTGCCTTGGACGGGGTCTCTGGGGCCAACGTCCTGACTTTC. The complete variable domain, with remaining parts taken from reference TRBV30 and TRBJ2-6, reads SQTIHQWPATLVQPVGSPLSLECTVEGTSNPNLYWYRQAAGRGLQLLFYSVGIGQISSEVPQNLSASRPQDRQFILSSKKLLLSDSGFYLCALDGVSGANVLTFGAGSRLTVL.

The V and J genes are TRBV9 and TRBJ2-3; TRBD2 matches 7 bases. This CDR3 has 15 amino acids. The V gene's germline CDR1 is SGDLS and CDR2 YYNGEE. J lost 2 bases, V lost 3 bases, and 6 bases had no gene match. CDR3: CASSAERGYTDTQYF. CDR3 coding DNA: TGTGCCAGCAGCGCCGAGCGGGGCTACACAGATACGCAGTATTTT.

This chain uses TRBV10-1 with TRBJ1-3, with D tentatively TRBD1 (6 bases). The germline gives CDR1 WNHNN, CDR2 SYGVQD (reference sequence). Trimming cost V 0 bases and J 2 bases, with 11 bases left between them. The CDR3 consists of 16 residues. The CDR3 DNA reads TGCGCCAGCAGTGAGTCGGATTGGGGGCCTGGAAACACCATATATTTT. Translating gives CASSESDWGPGNTIYF.

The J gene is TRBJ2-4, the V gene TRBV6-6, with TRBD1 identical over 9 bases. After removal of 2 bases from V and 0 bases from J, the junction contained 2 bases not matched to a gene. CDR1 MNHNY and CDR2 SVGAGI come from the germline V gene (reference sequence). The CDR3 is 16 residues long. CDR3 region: CASSYGTGIAKNIQYF. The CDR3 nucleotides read TGTGCCAGCAGTTACGGGACAGGGATAGCCAAAAACATTCAGTACTTC.

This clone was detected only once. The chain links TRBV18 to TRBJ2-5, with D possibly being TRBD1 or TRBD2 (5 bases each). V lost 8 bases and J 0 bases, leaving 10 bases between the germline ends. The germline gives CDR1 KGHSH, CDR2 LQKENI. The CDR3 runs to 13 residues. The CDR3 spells CASARDDQETQYF. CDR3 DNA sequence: TGTGCCAGCGCACGGGACGACCAAGAGACCCAGTACTTC.

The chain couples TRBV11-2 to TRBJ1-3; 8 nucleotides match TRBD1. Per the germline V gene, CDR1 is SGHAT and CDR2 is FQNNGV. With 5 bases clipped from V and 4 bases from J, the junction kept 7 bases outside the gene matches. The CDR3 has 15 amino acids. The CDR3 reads CASSPARTGGNTIYF. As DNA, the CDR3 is TGTGCCAGCAGCCCTGCCCGGACAGGGGGAAACACCATATATTTT. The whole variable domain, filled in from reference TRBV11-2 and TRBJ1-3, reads EAGVAQSPRYKIIEKRQSVAFWCNPISGHATLYWYQQILGQGPKLLIQFQNNGVVDDSQLPKDRFSAERLKGVDSTLKIQPAKLEDSAVYLCASSPARTGGNTIYFGEGSWLTVV.

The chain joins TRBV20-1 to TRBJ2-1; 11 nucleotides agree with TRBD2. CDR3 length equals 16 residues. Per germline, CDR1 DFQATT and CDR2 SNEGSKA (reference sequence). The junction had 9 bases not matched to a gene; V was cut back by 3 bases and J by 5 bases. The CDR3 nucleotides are TGCAGTGCTAGTCCAACTACTAGCGGGAGCCACAATGAGCAGTTCTTC. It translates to CSASPTTSGSHNEQFF.

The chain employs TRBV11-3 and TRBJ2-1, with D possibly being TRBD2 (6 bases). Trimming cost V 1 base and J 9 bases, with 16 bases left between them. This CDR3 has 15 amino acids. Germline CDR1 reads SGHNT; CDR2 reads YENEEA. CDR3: CASSLGRESFSEQFF. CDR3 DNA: TGTGCCAGCAGCTTAGGACGGGAGAGCTTCAGTGAGCAGTTCTTC.

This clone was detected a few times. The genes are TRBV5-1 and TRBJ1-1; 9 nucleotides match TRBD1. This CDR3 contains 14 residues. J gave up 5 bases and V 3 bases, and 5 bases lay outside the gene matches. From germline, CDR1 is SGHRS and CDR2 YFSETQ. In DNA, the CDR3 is TGCGCCAGCAGCTGGGACAGGGAATCAACTGAAGCTTTCTTT. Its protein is CASSWDRESTEAFF. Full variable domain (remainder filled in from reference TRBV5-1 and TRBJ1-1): KAGVTQTPRYLIKTRGQQVTLSCSPISGHRSVSWYQQTPGQGLQFLFEYFSETQRNKGNFPGRFSGRQFSNSRSEMNVSTLELGDSALYLCASSWDRESTEAFFGQGTRLTVV.

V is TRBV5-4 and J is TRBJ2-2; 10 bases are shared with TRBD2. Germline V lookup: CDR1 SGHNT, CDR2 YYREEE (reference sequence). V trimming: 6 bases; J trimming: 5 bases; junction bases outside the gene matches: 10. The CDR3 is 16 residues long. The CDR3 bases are TGTGCCAGCACCGACGGAGCGGGGGGGTATACCGGGGAGCTGTTTTTT. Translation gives CASTDGAGGYTGELFF.